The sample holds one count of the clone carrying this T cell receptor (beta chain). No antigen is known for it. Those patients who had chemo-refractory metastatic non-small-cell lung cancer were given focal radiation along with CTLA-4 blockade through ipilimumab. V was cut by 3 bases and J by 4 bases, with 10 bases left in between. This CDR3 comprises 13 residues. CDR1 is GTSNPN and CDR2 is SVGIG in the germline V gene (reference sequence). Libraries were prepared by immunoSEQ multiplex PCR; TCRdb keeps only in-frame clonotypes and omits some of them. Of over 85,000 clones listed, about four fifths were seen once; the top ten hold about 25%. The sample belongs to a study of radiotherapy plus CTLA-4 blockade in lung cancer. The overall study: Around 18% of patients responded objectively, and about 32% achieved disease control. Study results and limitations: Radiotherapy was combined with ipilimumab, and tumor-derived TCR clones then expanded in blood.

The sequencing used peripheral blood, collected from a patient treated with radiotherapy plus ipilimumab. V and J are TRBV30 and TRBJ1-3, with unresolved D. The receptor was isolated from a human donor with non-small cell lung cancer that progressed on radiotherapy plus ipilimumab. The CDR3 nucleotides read TGTGCCTGGAGGACTTGGTACGGAAACACCATATATTTT. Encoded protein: CAWRTWYGNTIYF.